A single sample is the source of the 15 T cell receptor beta chains below, sequenced in a study of high-grade serous ovarian cancer treatment subgroups. Sequencing was performed with immunoSEQ multiplex PCR; in TCRdb, only in-frame clones are kept and a portion is missing. The sample has roughly 15,000 clones, roughly nine tenths seen once. Tumor tissue was taken before any definitive surgery or chemotherapy was given. Sequencing used tumor tissue. The receptors come from a human donor with high-grade serous ovarian cancer.

The V call is TRBV2, the J call TRBJ1-1; D gene ambiguous. This CDR3 contains 12 residues. CDR1 is SNHLY, CDR2 FYNNEI, per germline. Deletions cut 5 bases from V and 5 bases from J, with 9 bases between. The CDR3 DNA is TGTGCCAGCAGTTACTCGGGGACTGAAGCTTTCTTT. It is translated as CASSYSGTEAFF.

This clone has just a few counts. The J gene is TRBJ1-1, the V gene TRBV7-9; 9 bases line up with TRBD1. The CDR3 length is 16 residues. Germline V gene data show CDR1 as SEHNR and CDR2 as FQNEAQ (reference sequence). After removal of 2 bases from V and 3 bases from J, the junction contained 7 bases not matched to a gene. The DNA for the CDR3 is TGTGCCAGCAGCTTAACAGGGGGCGTTGGGGACACTGAAGCTTTCTTT. Its protein product is CASSLTGGVGDTEAFF.

The chain links TRBV29-1 to TRBJ1-1; maybe TRBD1 (6 bases). V was pared by 0 bases and J by 0 bases, with 14 bases between. From germline, CDR1 is SQVTM and CDR2 ANQGSEA. This CDR3 contains 16 residues. The CDR3 DNA reads TGCAGCGTTGAAGATCTAGGGGGACCTATGAACACTGAAGCTTTCTTT. Residues: CSVEDLGGPMNTEAFF. Based on the CDR3 plus reference TRBV29-1 and TRBJ1-1, the full variable domain is SAVISQKPSRDICQRGTSLTIQCQVDSQVTMMFWYRQQPGQSLTLIATANQGSEATYESGFVIDKFPISRPNLTFSTLTVSNMSPEDSSIYLCSVEDLGGPMNTEAFFGQGTRLTVV.

This chain links TRBV6-6 with TRBJ1-3, with TRBD1 matching 7 bases. Trimming cost V 5 bases and J 3 bases; bases outside gene matches: 7. Germline loops: CDR1 MNHNY, CDR2 SVGAGI (reference sequence). The CDR3 sequence is 15 residues long. The CDR3 DNA reads as TGTGCCAGCAGTCTACAGGGGTTGTTTGGAAACACCATATATTTT. Translation gives CASSLQGLFGNTIYF.

V and J are TRBV7-2 and TRBJ1-6; D is unclear. The germline V gene encodes CDR1 SGHTA and CDR2 FQGNSA. Trimming took 5 bases from V and 8 from J, leaving 10 bases between them. This CDR3 spans 13 amino acids. The DNA of the CDR3 is TGTGCCAGCAGCCCGCAGAGGGATTCACCCCTCCACTTT. Translation: CASSPQRDSPLHF.

This chain links TRBV19 with TRBJ1-1; D ambiguous. The V end was cut by 2 bases, the J end by 1 base, with 5 bases between. The CDR3 spans 13 residues. CDR1 and CDR2 (germline): LNHDA, SQIVND (reference sequence). The CDR3 DNA reads TGTGCCAGTAGTATATCAGCGAACACTGAAGCTTTCTTT. The encoded protein is CASSISANTEAFF.

The genes are TRBV19 and TRBJ2-1; D is undetermined. Germline V gene data show CDR1 as LNHDA and CDR2 as SQIVND (reference sequence). V was trimmed by 6 bases and J by 0 bases, leaving 6 bases between them. The CDR3 length is 13 residues. The CDR3 here is CASRTSSYNEQFF. The CDR3 DNA sequence: TGTGCCAGTAGAACAAGCTCCTACAATGAGCAGTTCTTC.

The chain has TRBV30 and TRBJ1-1, with D possibly being TRBD1 (6 bases). Germline V gives CDR1 GTSNPN, CDR2 SVGIG (reference sequence). Trimming removed 5 bases from V and 8 bases from J, with 15 bases in between. The CDR3 covers 12 residues. The CDR3 region is CAWAPGQLEAFF. Written as DNA, the CDR3 is TGTGCCTGGGCACCTGGACAGTTGGAAGCTTTCTTT.

The chain joins TRBV5-1 to TRBJ1-6; no reliable D call. V lost 0 bases to trimming and J lost 6 bases, with 10 bases between them. The CDR3 has 15 amino acids. Germline values: CDR1 SGHRS, CDR2 YFSETQ. The CDR3 nucleotides read TGCGCCAGCAGCTTGGAAGGGTCCGGTAATTCACCCCTCCACTTT. Its protein product is CASSLEGSGNSPLHF.

The V call is TRBV5-1, the J call TRBJ2-1, with unresolved D. The CDR3 is 13 residues long. Germline V gene sequence: CDR1 SGHRS, CDR2 YFSETQ. Between the trimmed V and J ends, which lost 4 bases and 4 bases, there was a span of 9 bases. For the CDR3, the DNA is TGCGCCAGCAGCACCGACCCGTACAATGAGCAGTTCTTC. This encodes CASSTDPYNEQFF. The complete variable domain, with remaining parts taken from reference TRBV5-1 and TRBJ2-1, reads KAGVTQTPRYLIKTRGQQVTLSCSPISGHRSVSWYQQTPGQGLQFLFEYFSETQRNKGNFPGRFSGRQFSNSRSEMNVSTLELGDSALYLCASSTDPYNEQFFGPGTRLTVL.

This chain's CDR3 is CASSPQSGVEEKLFF. CDR3 DNA sequence: TGTGCCAGCTCACCACAGTCAGGGGTAGAGGAAAAACTGTTTTTT. V gene TRBV18 combines with J gene TRBJ1-4, with D perhaps TRBD1 (6 bases). Germline V gene data show CDR1 as KGHSH and CDR2 as LQKENI. CDR3 length equals 15 residues. The ends were cut back, 1 base at V and 8 bases at J, with 14 bases in the middle.

This clone was recorded only once. J is TRBJ1-4 and V is TRBV21-1; the D segment call TRBD1 is taken from the table without a DNA check. TRBV21-1 is a pseudogene. The CDR3 has 19 residues. The CDR3: CASSKNEGDRVTTNEKLFF. The CDR3 coding sequence is TGTGCCAGCAGCAAGAACGAAGGGGACAGGGTGACAACTAATGAAAAACTGTTTTTT.

The chain joins TRBV18 to TRBJ1-6; tentatively, D is TRBD1 (5 bases). Germline V gives CDR1 KGHSH, CDR2 LQKENI. The CDR3 loop spans 15 amino acids. Trimming pared 4 bases from V and 7 bases from J, leaving 14 bases between. This chain's CDR3 is CASSQEARGNSPLHF. For the CDR3, the DNA is TGTGCCAGCTCACAGGAGGCGCGGGGGAATTCACCCCTCCACTTT. Combining the CDR3 with reference TRBV18 and TRBJ1-6 gives the whole variable domain NAGVMQNPRHLVRRRGQEARLRCSPMKGHSHVYWYRQLPEEGLKFMVYLQKENIIDESGMPKERFSAEFPKEGPSILRIQQVVRGDSAAYFCASSQEARGNSPLHFGNGTRLTVT.

This clone came up once. V and J are TRBV6-5 and TRBJ2-7; D is undetermined. Germline CDR1 is MNHEY and CDR2 is SVGAGI. This CDR3 has 11 residues. Trimming shortened V by 5 bases and J by 7 bases, and 9 bases separated the two germline ends. The CDR3 loop reads CASSESREQYF. The CDR3 DNA reads as TGTGCCAGCAGTGAATCAAGAGAGCAGTACTTC.

This rearrangement joins TRBV20-1 to TRBJ2-1, with a weak D call TRBD2 (5 bases). The CDR3 loop spans 10 amino acids. The germline CDR1 and CDR2 sequences are DFQATT and SNEGSKA (reference sequence). V lost 6 bases and J 10 bases, leaving 10 bases between the germline ends. The CDR3 region has the DNA TGCAGTGCCGAAAGACTAGAGCAGTTCTTC. Residues: CSAERLEQFF.